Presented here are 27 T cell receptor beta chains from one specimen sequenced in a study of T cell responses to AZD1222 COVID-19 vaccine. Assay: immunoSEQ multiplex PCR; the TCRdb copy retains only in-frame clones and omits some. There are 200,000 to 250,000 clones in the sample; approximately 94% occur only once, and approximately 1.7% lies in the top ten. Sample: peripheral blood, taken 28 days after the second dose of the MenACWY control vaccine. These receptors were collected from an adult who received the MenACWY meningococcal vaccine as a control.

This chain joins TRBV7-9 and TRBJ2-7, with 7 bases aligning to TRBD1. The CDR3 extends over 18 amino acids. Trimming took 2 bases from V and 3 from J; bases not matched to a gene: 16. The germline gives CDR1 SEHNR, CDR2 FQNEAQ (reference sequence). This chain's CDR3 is CASSLPRDSDVIVYEQYF. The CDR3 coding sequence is TGTGCCAGCAGCTTACCCCGGGACAGCGACGTGATTGTCTACGAGCAGTACTTC.

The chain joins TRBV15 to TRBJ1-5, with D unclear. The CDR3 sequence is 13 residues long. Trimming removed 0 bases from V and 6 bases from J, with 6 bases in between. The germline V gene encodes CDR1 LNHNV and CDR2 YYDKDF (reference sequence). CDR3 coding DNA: TGTGCCACCAGCAGAGATCGGAGTCAGCCCCAGCATTTT. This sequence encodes CATSRDRSQPQHF. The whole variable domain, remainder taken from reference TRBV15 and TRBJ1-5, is DAMVIQNPRYQVTQFGKPVTLSCSQTLNHNVMYWYQQKSSQAPKLLFHYYDKDFNNEADTPDNFQSRRPNTSFCFLDIRSPGLGDTAMYLCATSRDRSQPQHFGDGTRLSIL.

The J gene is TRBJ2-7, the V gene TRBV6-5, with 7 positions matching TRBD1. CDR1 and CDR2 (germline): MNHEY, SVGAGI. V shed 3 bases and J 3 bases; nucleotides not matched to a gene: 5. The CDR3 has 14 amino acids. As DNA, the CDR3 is TGTGCCAGCAGTTATCAGTCAGGGGGCTACGAGCAGTACTTC. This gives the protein CASSYQSGGYEQYF.

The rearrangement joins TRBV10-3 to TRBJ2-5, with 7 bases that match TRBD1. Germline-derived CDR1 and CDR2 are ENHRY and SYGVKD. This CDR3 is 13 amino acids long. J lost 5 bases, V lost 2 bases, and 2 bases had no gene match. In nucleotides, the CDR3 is TGTGCCATCAGTGAGGACAGGGTGGAGACCCAGTACTTC. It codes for CAISEDRVETQYF.

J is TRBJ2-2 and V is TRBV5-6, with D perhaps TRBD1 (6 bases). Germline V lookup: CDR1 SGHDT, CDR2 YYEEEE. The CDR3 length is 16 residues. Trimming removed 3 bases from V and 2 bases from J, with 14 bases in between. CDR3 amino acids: CASSSIKDRNTGELFF. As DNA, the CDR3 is TGTGCCAGCAGCTCAATAAAGGACAGAAACACCGGGGAGCTGTTTTTT.

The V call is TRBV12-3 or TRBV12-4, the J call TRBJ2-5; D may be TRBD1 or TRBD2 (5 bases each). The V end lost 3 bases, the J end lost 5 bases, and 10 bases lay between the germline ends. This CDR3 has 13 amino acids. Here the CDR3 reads CASSLVGEETQYF. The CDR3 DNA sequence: TGTGCCAGCAGTTTGGTGGGGGAGGAGACCCAGTACTTC.

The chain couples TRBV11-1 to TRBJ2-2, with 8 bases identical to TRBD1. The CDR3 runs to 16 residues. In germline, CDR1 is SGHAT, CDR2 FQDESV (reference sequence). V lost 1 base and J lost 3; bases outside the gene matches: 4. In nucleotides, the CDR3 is TGTGCCAGCAGCTTAGTCAGGGGGCAAGACACCGGGGAGCTGTTTTTT. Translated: CASSLVRGQDTGELFF. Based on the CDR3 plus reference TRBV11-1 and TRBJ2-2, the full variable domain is EAEVAQSPRYKITEKSQAVAFWCDPISGHATLYWYRQILGQGPELLVQFQDESVVDDSQLPKDRFSAERLKGVDSTLKIQPAELGDSAMYLCASSLVRGQDTGELFFGEGSRLTVL.

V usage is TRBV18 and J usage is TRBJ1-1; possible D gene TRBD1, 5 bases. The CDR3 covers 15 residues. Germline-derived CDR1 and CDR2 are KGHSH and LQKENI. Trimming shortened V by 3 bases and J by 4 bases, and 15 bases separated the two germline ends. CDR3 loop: CASSPDLRVSTEAFF. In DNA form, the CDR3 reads TGTGCCAGCTCACCGGACCTCAGGGTTAGCACTGAAGCTTTCTTT.

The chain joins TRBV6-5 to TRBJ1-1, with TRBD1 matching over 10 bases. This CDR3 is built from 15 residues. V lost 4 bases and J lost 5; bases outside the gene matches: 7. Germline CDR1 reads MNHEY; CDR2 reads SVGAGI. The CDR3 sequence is CASSSTTGGHTEAFF. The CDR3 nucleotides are TGTGCCAGCAGTTCGACGACAGGGGGCCATACTGAAGCTTTCTTT.

The CDR3: CASSEGLARETQYF. The CDR3 coding sequence is TGTGCCAGCAGTGAAGGGCTAGCGAGGGAGACCCAGTACTTC. V gene TRBV6-1 combines with J gene TRBJ2-5, with D possibly being TRBD2 (6 bases). The V and J ends lost 1 base and 5 bases respectively, with 11 bases between them. Germline V CDR1 and CDR2: MNHNS, SASEGT. The CDR3 is 14 amino acids.

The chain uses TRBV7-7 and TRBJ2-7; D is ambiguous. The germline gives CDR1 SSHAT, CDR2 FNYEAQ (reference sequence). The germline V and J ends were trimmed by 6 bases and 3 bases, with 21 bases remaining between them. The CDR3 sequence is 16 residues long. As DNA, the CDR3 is TGTGCCAGCAGGCAAAAGGCTTTCCAAAGTATCTACGAGCAGTACTTC. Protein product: CASRQKAFQSIYEQYF.

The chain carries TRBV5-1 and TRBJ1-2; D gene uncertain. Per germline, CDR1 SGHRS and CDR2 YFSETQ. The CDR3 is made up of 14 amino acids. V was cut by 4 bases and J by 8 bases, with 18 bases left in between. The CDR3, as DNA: TGCGCCAGCAGCCCCACGGCATTCGGATCCGGCTACACCTTC. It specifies CASSPTAFGSGYTF.

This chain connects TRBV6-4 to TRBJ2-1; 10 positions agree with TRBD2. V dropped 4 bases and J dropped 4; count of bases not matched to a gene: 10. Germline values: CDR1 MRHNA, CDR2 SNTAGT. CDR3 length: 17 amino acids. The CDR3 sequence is CASSATSRAGGYNEQFF. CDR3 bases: TGTGCCAGCAGTGCCACCTCTAGAGCGGGAGGGTACAATGAGCAGTTCTTC.

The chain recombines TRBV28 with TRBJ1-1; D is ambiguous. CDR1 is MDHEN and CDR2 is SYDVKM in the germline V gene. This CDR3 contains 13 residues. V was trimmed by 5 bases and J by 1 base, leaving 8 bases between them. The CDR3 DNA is TGTGCCAGCAGTGCCGGTGGGAACACTGAAGCTTTCTTT. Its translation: CASSAGGNTEAFF. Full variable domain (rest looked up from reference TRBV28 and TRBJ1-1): DVKVTQSSRYLVKRTGEKVFLECVQDMDHENMFWYRQDPGLGLRLIYFSYDVKMKEKGDIPEGYSVSREKKERFSLILESASTNQTSMYLCASSAGGNTEAFFGQGTRLTVV.

The chain's CDR3 is CASIPSRGLEQPQHF. CDR3 in DNA: TGTGCCAGCATCCCATCGAGGGGGCTCGAGCAGCCCCAGCATTTT. This rearrangement joins TRBV28 to TRBJ1-5; 7 positions match TRBD1. The CDR3 is made up of 15 amino acids. Per the germline V gene, CDR1 is MDHEN and CDR2 is SYDVKM. V shed 7 bases, J shed 7 bases, and the junction held 13 bases outside the gene matches. The full variable domain, in which reference TRBV28 and TRBJ1-5 provide the parts outside the CDR3, is DVKVTQSSRYLVKRTGEKVFLECVQDMDHENMFWYRQDPGLGLRLIYFSYDVKMKEKGDIPEGYSVSREKKERFSLILESASTNQTSMYLCASIPSRGLEQPQHFGDGTRLSIL.

The CDR3 region has the DNA TGCAGCGTTGAAGGGACTAGCGAGGCAGATACGCAGTATTTT. Its translation is CSVEGTSEADTQYF. The rearrangement joins TRBV29-1 to TRBJ2-3, with TRBD2 matching over 9 bases. The germline V gene has CDR1 SQVTM and CDR2 ANQGSEA. This CDR3 is 14 amino acids long. The J segment lost 4 bases and the V segment lost 1 base, leaving 3 bases of the junction unmatched.

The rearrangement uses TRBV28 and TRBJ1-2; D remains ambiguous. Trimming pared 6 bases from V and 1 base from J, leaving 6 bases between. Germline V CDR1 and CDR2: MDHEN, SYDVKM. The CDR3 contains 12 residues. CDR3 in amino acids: CASSSSNYGYTF. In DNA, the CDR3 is TGTGCCAGCAGCTCTAGTAACTATGGCTACACCTTC.

The CDR3 region is CASSFGGNTEAFF. DNA for the CDR3: TGTGCCAGCAGCTTCGGGGGGAACACTGAAGCTTTCTTT. The V gene is TRBV5-6, the J gene TRBJ1-1; possible D gene TRBD1, 5 bases. This CDR3 region has 13 residues. Trimming stripped 2 bases from V and 1 base from J, with 6 bases between. Germline V gives CDR1 SGHDT, CDR2 YYEEEE.

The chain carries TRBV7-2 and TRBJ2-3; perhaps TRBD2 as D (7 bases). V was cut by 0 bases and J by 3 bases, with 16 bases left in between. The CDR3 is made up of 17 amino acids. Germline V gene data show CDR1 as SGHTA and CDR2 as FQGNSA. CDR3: CASSLAFRGATTDTQYF. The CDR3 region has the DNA TGTGCCAGCAGCTTAGCGTTCCGGGGGGCGACGACAGATACGCAGTATTTT.

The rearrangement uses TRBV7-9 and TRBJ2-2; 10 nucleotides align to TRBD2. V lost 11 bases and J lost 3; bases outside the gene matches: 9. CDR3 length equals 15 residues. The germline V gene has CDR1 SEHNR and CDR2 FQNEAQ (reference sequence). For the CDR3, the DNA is TGTGCCGAAACCGTCGGGACTAGCGACACCGGGGAGCTGTTTTTT. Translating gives CAETVGTSDTGELFF.

The DNA of the CDR3 is TGCGCCAGCAGCTTCAGGCCAGGGGGGGAGACCCAGTACTTC. Its translation is CASSFRPGGETQYF. This chain connects TRBV5-1 to TRBJ2-5; possibly TRBD1 for D (7 bases). Trimming stripped 2 bases from V and 5 bases from J, with 13 bases between. CDR1 is SGHRS and CDR2 is YFSETQ in the germline V gene. The CDR3 runs to 14 residues.

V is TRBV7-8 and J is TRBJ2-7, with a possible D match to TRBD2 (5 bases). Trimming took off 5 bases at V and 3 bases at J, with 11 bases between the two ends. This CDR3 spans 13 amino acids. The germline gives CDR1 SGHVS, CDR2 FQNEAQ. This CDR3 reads CASSRSGFYEQYF. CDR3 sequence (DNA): TGTGCCAGCAGCCGTTCGGGATTCTACGAGCAGTACTTC.

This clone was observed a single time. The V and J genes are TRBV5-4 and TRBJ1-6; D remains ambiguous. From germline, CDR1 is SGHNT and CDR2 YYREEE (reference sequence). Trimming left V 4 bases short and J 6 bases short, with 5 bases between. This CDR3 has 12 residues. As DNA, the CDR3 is TGTGCCAGCAGCGAGATTAATTCACCCCTCCACTTT. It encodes CASSEINSPLHF.

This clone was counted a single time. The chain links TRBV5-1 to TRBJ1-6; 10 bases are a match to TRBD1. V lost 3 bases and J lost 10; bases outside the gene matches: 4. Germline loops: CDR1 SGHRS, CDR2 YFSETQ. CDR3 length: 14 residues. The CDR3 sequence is CASSSGTGDSPLHF. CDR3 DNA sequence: TGCGCCAGCAGCTCGGGGACAGGGGACTCACCCCTCCACTTT.

Written as DNA, the CDR3 is TGTGCCAGCAGTCCCTACTCGACTAGCGGGAGAATGTTCGAGCAGTACTTC. Residues: CASSPYSTSGRMFEQYF. V gene TRBV28 combines with J gene TRBJ2-7; TRBD2 aligns across 12 bases. Germline V gene sequence: CDR1 MDHEN, CDR2 SYDVKM. The CDR3 consists of 17 residues. V lost 5 bases, J lost 6 bases, and 14 bases stayed unmatched.

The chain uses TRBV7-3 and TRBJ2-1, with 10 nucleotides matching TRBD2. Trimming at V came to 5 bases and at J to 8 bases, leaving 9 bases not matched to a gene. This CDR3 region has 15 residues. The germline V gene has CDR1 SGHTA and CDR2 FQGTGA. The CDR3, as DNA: TGTGCCAGCAGCGTTTCTAGCGGGAGTTTCGATGAGCAGTTCTTC. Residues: CASSVSSGSFDEQFF.

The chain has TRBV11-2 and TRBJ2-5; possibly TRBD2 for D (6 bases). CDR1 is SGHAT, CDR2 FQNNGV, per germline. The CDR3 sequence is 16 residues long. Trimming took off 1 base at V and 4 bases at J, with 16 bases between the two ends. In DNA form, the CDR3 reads TGTGCCAGCAGCTTAGCTCAGTCGGGGGTTGGAGAGACCCAGTACTTC. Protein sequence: CASSLAQSGVGETQYF. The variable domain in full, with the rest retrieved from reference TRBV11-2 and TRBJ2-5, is EAGVAQSPRYKIIEKRQSVAFWCNPISGHATLYWYQQILGQGPKLLIQFQNNGVVDDSQLPKDRFSAERLKGVDSTLKIQPAKLEDSAVYLCASSLAQSGVGETQYFGPGTRLLVL.